The 21 T cell receptor beta chains reported below all come from one sample, sequenced in a study of T cell responses to AZD1222 COVID-19 vaccine (dated by TCRdb to the early 2020s). This specimen's time point label, interpreted: baseline before first vaccination. Libraries were constructed by the immunoSEQ multiplex PCR assay. Entries here come from immuneACCESS through TCRdb and include only in-frame sequences with V and J called. Some clones fail to appear in such tables; in the studies checked, an unresolved V gene covers under half of the shortfall, and the cause of the remainder is unknown. For this sample the table gives about 180,000 clones, of which 80% to 90% were detected only once. The ten largest account for approximately 6.9% of the sample. The sequences come from peripheral blood, collected on day 0 of AZD1222 vaccination. The receptors were gathered from an adult in good health.

This clone was observed a single time. The chain employs TRBV7-9 and TRBJ1-4; 8 bases are a match to TRBD1. The trim removed 5 bases at V and 5 bases at J, leaving 10 bases unmatched. Germline CDR1 SEHNR, CDR2 FQNEAQ (reference sequence). The CDR3 is made up of 16 amino acids. The CDR3 region is CASSAPWWDRNEKLFF. The CDR3 DNA reads TGTGCCAGCAGCGCCCCGTGGTGGGACAGGAATGAAAAACTGTTTTTT.

The V and J genes are TRBV28 and TRBJ2-6, with D unclear. Trimming shortened V by 2 bases and J by 0 bases, and 8 bases separated the two germline ends. The CDR3 length is 16 residues. CDR1 is MDHEN and CDR2 is SYDVKM in the germline V gene. CDR3 bases: TGTGCCAGCAGTTTAGTTCCCAGCTCTGGGGCCAACGTCCTGACTTTC. Protein: CASSLVPSSGANVLTF.

The rearrangement joins TRBV5-6 to TRBJ2-7; TRBD2 aligns across 11 bases. Germline loops: CDR1 SGHDT, CDR2 YYEEEE. The V segment lost 5 bases and the J segment 6 bases; nucleotides outside the gene matches: 7. CDR3 length: 14 amino acids. CDR3 DNA: TGTGCCAGCAGGCGAGGGACTAGCGGAACCGAGCAGTACTTC. It is translated as CASRRGTSGTEQYF.

V gene TRBV28 combines with J gene TRBJ1-2; D is unresolved. Trimming left V 5 bases short and J 5 bases short, with 12 bases between. The CDR3 sequence is 13 residues long. The germline V gene encodes CDR1 MDHEN and CDR2 SYDVKM. The DNA of the CDR3 is TGTGCCAGCAGTCCCACTTGGGTTTATGGCTACACCTTC. This encodes CASSPTWVYGYTF.

The DNA for the CDR3 is TGTGCCAGCAGCCGGGCCCTCGGGGAAAAACTGTTTTTT. This encodes CASSRALGEKLFF. The chain joins TRBV12-3 or TRBV12-4 to TRBJ1-4; D gene uncertain. The CDR3 has 13 residues. V gave up 6 bases and J gave up 8 bases, with 13 bases separating them.

The chain employs TRBV28 and TRBJ1-4, with TRBD1 matching 7 bases. Germline values: CDR1 MDHEN, CDR2 SYDVKM. V lost 4 bases to trimming and J lost 6 bases; unmatched junction nucleotides: 5. The CDR3 is 14 residues long. The CDR3 DNA reads as TGTGCCAGCAGTTCCGGCGGACAGGATGAAAAACTGTTTTTT. It yields the protein CASSSGGQDEKLFF.

The chain couples TRBV20-1 to TRBJ2-5, with D possibly TRBD2 on 6 matching bases. The CDR3 extends over 15 amino acids. From germline, CDR1 is DFQATT and CDR2 SNEGSKA (reference sequence). Trimming left V 3 bases short and J 1 base short, with 15 bases between. CDR3 in DNA: TGCAGTGCTAGTAGTGGGGGGACCCTCCAAGAGACCCAGTACTTC. As protein: CSASSGGTLQETQYF.

J is TRBJ2-1 and V is TRBV6-8, with D maybe TRBD2 (5 bases). Looked up from germline, CDR1 is MNHGY and CDR2 is SAAAGT. Trimming cost V 2 bases and J 8 bases, with 13 bases left between them. CDR3 length equals 14 residues. The CDR3 loop reads CASSYGSQADEQFF. The CDR3 nucleotides read TGTGCCAGCAGTTACGGTTCACAAGCGGATGAGCAGTTCTTC.

The chain has TRBV5-4 and TRBJ2-7; 7 bases are shared with TRBD1. CDR1 SGHNT and CDR2 YYREEE come from the germline V gene (reference sequence). The trim removed 2 bases at V and 0 bases at J, leaving 2 bases unmatched. The CDR3 is made up of 14 amino acids. Written as DNA, the CDR3 is TGTGCCAGCAGCTTTGGGACAGACTCCTACGAGCAGTACTTC. Its translation: CASSFGTDSYEQYF.

The rearrangement joins TRBV9 to TRBJ2-3, with 8 bases that match TRBD2. Germline V CDR1 and CDR2: SGDLS, YYNGEE. The CDR3 length is 15 residues. Trimming cost V 4 bases and J 8 bases; bases outside gene matches: 12. The chain's CDR3 is CASSIPSGGLGTQYF. In DNA form, the CDR3 reads TGTGCCAGCAGCATACCCTCGGGGGGGTTAGGTACGCAGTATTTT.

The gene calls are TRBV6-5 and TRBJ1-3; D gene ambiguous. The germline V gene encodes CDR1 MNHEY and CDR2 SVGAGI. The CDR3 spans 14 residues. The germline V and J ends were trimmed by 4 bases and 3 bases, with 10 bases remaining between them. The CDR3 reads CASSFETRGNTIYF. In DNA, the CDR3 is TGTGCCAGCAGTTTCGAAACCCGTGGAAACACCATATATTTT.

This chain connects TRBV27 to TRBJ2-7; TRBD1 agrees at 10 bases. There are 15 residues in the CDR3. The V gene's germline CDR1 is MNHEY and CDR2 SMNVEV (reference sequence). V was clipped by 6 bases and J by 2 bases; unmatched bases: 7. As DNA, the CDR3 is TGTGCCAGCAGCTCGGGACAGGGGCCTACCTACGAGCAGTACGTC. Translation: CASSSGQGPTYEQYV.

This chain joins TRBV6-5 and TRBJ1-2, with a tentative D call TRBD1 (5 bases). Germline V gene sequence: CDR1 MNHEY, CDR2 SVGAGI. The CDR3 loop spans 13 amino acids. Between the trimmed V and J ends, which lost 6 bases and 5 bases, there was a span of 13 bases. In DNA, the CDR3 is TGTGCCAGCAGCCATACAGGAGAGTATGGCTACACCTTC. Translating gives CASSHTGEYGYTF.

V usage is TRBV7-9 and J usage is TRBJ2-2; a possible D gene is TRBD1 (5 bases). V dropped 11 bases and J dropped 4 bases, with 17 bases sitting between them. There are 14 residues in the CDR3. From germline, CDR1 is SEHNR and CDR2 FQNEAQ (reference sequence). CDR3 region: CAGTRAGSTGELFF. Here the CDR3 DNA reads TGTGCCGGCACTCGGGCAGGGTCCACCGGGGAGCTGTTTTTT.

This chain uses TRBV27 with TRBJ2-3, with D maybe TRBD2 (7 bases). The CDR3 covers 18 residues. CDR1 is MNHEY and CDR2 is SMNVEV in the germline V gene (reference sequence). The V end was cut by 6 bases, the J end by 3 bases, with 25 bases between. The CDR3 sequence is CASSPRGRGARVTDTQYF. The DNA for the CDR3 is TGTGCCAGCAGCCCCCGGGGACGGGGGGCTAGGGTAACAGATACGCAGTATTTT.

The J gene is TRBJ1-2, the V gene TRBV6-5; TRBD1 aligns across 7 bases. Germline CDR1 reads MNHEY; CDR2 reads SVGAGI. The ends lost 6 bases at V and 1 base at J; junction bases unmatched: 5. This CDR3 contains 14 residues. The CDR3 protein is CASRRQGNNYGYTF. The CDR3 DNA follows: TGTGCCAGCAGACGACAGGGAAATAACTATGGCTACACCTTC.

The chain has TRBV27 and TRBJ1-1; D may be TRBD1 (6 bases). Trimming cost V 3 bases and J 6 bases, with 11 bases left between them. This CDR3 is built from 13 residues. CDR1 MNHEY and CDR2 SMNVEV come from the germline V gene (reference sequence). The CDR3 here is CASSLVRGPEAFF. The CDR3 bases are TGTGCCAGCAGTTTGGTCAGGGGTCCTGAAGCTTTCTTT.

The chain employs TRBV6-5 and TRBJ1-5, with 9 nucleotides matching TRBD1. Trimming at V came to 4 bases and at J to 2 bases, leaving 3 bases not matched to a gene. Germline values: CDR1 MNHEY, CDR2 SVGAGI. The CDR3 is 15 residues long. CDR3 sequence (DNA): TGTGCCAGCAGTTCAAGGACAGGGGGCAATCAGCCCCAGCATTTT. Protein sequence: CASSSRTGGNQPQHF.

This CDR3 reads CASSLALGTEAFF. Written as DNA, the CDR3 is TGTGCCAGCAGCTTAGCGTTGGGAACTGAAGCTTTCTTT. The rearrangement links TRBV7-2 to TRBJ1-1; no clear D gene. The germline V gene has CDR1 SGHTA and CDR2 FQGNSA. Trimming stripped 0 bases from V and 5 bases from J, with 7 bases between. The CDR3 contains 13 residues.

The rearrangement uses TRBV9 and TRBJ2-1; a weak D match, TRBD2 (6 bases). V was clipped by 0 bases and J by 0 bases, with 10 bases between them. This CDR3 is built from 16 residues. Germline CDR1 and CDR2: SGDLS and YYNGEE. The CDR3 DNA sequence: TGTGCCAGCAGCGTAGGTGCGGGGAGCTCCTACAATGAGCAGTTCTTC. Translation: CASSVGAGSSYNEQFF.

V is TRBV7-3 and J is TRBJ1-2, with 8 bases fitting TRBD1. In germline, CDR1 is SGHTA, CDR2 FQGTGA. The CDR3 spans 15 residues. With 1 base clipped from V and 8 bases from J, the junction kept 9 bases outside the gene matches. CDR3 protein: CASSLSGQGSYGYTF. Written as DNA, the CDR3 is TGTGCCAGCAGCTTAAGCGGACAGGGATCGTACGGCTACACCTTC.